Reported below is one T cell receptor beta chain. What it binds is unknown. There are 13 residues in the CDR3. The trim removed 3 bases at V and 2 bases at J, leaving 1 base unmatched. Per germline, CDR1 SGHRS and CDR2 YFSETQ. This sample was included in a study of cytomegalovirus exposure and HLA in healthy donors. Turning to the study itself: Earlier results showed approximately 120 million unique TCR beta sequences derived from some 190 million T cells. Overall study results and limits: A later analysis reportedly identified an Asian-associated ancestry cluster as carrying fewer N-insertions than the approximately 710-donor mean. Through in vitro validation, a few CMV-associated chains were shown to be specific for CMV antigens.

The PCR used 60 Vbeta and 13 Jbeta primers. In the original analysis: In a later analysis, the count reached some 83 million unique TCR beta chains, with about 11 million shared. Repertoires were generated with immunoSEQ multiplex PCR, while TCRdb's copy carries only in-frame clones and drops some. The DNA was the basis for D and trimming; V, J and clone size are from that table. The top ten hold around 1.7% of the sample, which has 100,000 to 150,000 clones, under 85% seen once. The receptor was isolated from a boy between 10 and 17 years old in good health and CMV-seronegative. Material for sequencing was PBMCs. V is TRBV5-1 and J is TRBJ2-7; 8 bases line up with TRBD1. CDR3: CASSWTGTYEQYF. CDR3 in DNA: TGCGCCAGCAGCTGGACAGGGACCTACGAGCAGTACTTC.